These 13 T cell receptor beta chains originate from one sample sequenced in a study of CD8+ T cells in alopecia areata. Noted treatment: oral pan-JAK inhibitor, 5-10 mg twice daily. Extraction of RNA preceded its reverse transcription into cDNA, which served as the sequencing template. Sequencing was performed with immunoSEQ multiplex PCR; in TCRdb, only in-frame clones are kept and a portion is missing. Of about 200,000 clones detected, roughly 60% appear once; the ten largest clones hold 5.5%. This sample comprised CD4+ T cells sorted from blood, obtained at week 24, from a patient treated with tofacitinib. These receptors came from a human donor with alopecia areata.

This CDR3 reads CASSAQQGQYSYNEQFF. Here the CDR3 DNA reads TGTGCCAGCAGCGCTCAGCAGGGACAGTATTCCTACAATGAGCAGTTCTTC. This chain links TRBV9 with TRBJ2-1, with 7 bases lining up with TRBD1. The CDR3 totals 17 residues. CDR1 and CDR2 from the germline V gene are SGDLS and YYNGEE. Trimming cost V 3 bases and J 1 base; bases outside gene matches: 10.

The chain couples TRBV29-1 to TRBJ2-1, with 9 positions matching TRBD2. The J segment lost 4 bases and the V segment lost 7 bases, leaving 8 bases of the junction unmatched. CDR1 is SQVTM, CDR2 ANQGSEA, per germline. The CDR3 loop spans 14 amino acids. CDR3 sequence: CSAVPSGVYNEQFF. In DNA, the CDR3 is TGCAGCGCCGTACCTAGCGGGGTTTACAATGAGCAGTTCTTC.

The gene calls are TRBV5-1 and TRBJ2-5, with D possibly called TRBD1 or TRBD2 (6 bases each). Germline V gene sequence: CDR1 SGHRS, CDR2 YFSETQ. The CDR3 extends over 14 amino acids. With 5 bases removed from V and 5 bases from J, the gap between germline ends came to 16 bases. The CDR3 sequence: CASREGMGAETQYF. The CDR3 coding sequence is TGCGCCAGCAGGGAGGGAATGGGGGCTGAGACCCAGTACTTC.

The V and J genes are TRBV28 and TRBJ2-7; 7 nucleotides line up with TRBD2. The CDR3 is made up of 12 amino acids. The V gene's germline CDR1 is MDHEN and CDR2 SYDVKM. V lost 4 bases and J lost 12; bases outside the gene matches: 9. Here the CDR3 reads CASSSRLASPYF. Here the CDR3 DNA reads TGTGCCAGCAGTTCTCGACTAGCTTCCCCGTACTTC.

The chain couples TRBV14 to TRBJ2-5; the D call may be TRBD1 or TRBD2 (6 bases each). The ends were cut back, 2 bases at V and 5 bases at J, with 18 bases in the middle. Germline assignment: CDR1 SGHDN and CDR2 FVKESK. CDR3 length: 16 amino acids. The CDR3 region is CASSQLPRGRGETQYF. The CDR3 DNA reads TGTGCCAGCAGCCAACTCCCTCGGGGGCGCGGGGAGACCCAGTACTTC.

V gene TRBV7-2 combines with J gene TRBJ2-7; 11 bases line up with TRBD2. Germline CDR1 and CDR2: SGHTA and FQGNSA. Trimming cost V 1 base and J 2 bases; bases outside gene matches: 4. This CDR3 spans 16 amino acids. The CDR3 is CASSLGTSGFTYEQYF. In nucleotides, the CDR3 is TGTGCCAGCAGCTTAGGGACTAGCGGGTTCACCTACGAGCAGTACTTC.

The rearrangement links TRBV7-6 to TRBJ2-5, with a possible D match to TRBD1 (5 bases). Trimming took 5 bases from V and 4 from J, leaving 14 bases between them. The CDR3 covers 14 residues. Germline V gives CDR1 SGHVS, CDR2 FNYEAQ. CDR3 sequence reads: CASSNTQGVETQYF. The CDR3 DNA reads as TGTGCCAGCAGCAACACCCAGGGTGTAGAGACCCAGTACTTC.

The chain has TRBV6-6 and TRBJ1-1, with a tentative D call TRBD1 (6 bases). CDR1 and CDR2 from the germline V gene are MNHNY and SVGAGI (reference sequence). The germline V and J ends were trimmed by 0 bases and 1 base, with 9 bases remaining between them. There are 15 residues in the CDR3. The DNA of the CDR3 is TGTGCCAGCAGTTACTCGGACAGAAAGAACACTGAAGCTTTCTTT. This gives the protein CASSYSDRKNTEAFF.

The chain has TRBV7-9 and TRBJ1-5, with 7 bases aligning to TRBD1. After removal of 6 bases from V and 6 bases from J, the junction contained 8 bases not matched to a gene. The CDR3 is 14 residues long. The germline V gene encodes CDR1 SEHNR and CDR2 FQNEAQ (reference sequence). The CDR3 loop is CASSSTGVPQPQHF. CDR3 DNA: TGTGCCAGCAGTTCAACAGGGGTTCCTCAGCCCCAGCATTTT.

The chain joins TRBV2 to TRBJ2-7; D not resolved. This CDR3 is built from 13 residues. The V end lost 5 bases, the J end lost 3 bases, and 11 bases lay between the germline ends. Germline CDR1 SNHLY, CDR2 FYNNEI. CDR3: CASSLNPRYEQYF. CDR3 bases: TGTGCCAGCAGTCTTAACCCCCGCTACGAGCAGTACTTC.

The CDR3 here is CASSLAYRSGNSPLHF. The CDR3 region has the DNA TGCGCCAGCAGCTTGGCATACAGGTCGGGTAATTCACCCCTCCACTTT. This rearrangement joins TRBV5-1 to TRBJ1-6, with D perhaps TRBD1 (5 bases). Trimming removed 0 bases from V and 6 bases from J, with 13 bases in between. Germline V gene sequence: CDR1 SGHRS, CDR2 YFSETQ. CDR3 size: 16 residues.

The genes are TRBV2 and TRBJ2-7; D remains unclear. Per the germline V gene, CDR1 is SNHLY and CDR2 is FYNNEI. V shed 2 bases and J shed 2 bases, with 10 bases lying between them. The CDR3 is 14 amino acids. The CDR3 nucleotides are TGTGCCAGCAGTGAATCGGCAGCTACCTACGAGCAGTACTTC. Its translation: CASSESAATYEQYF.

The chain uses TRBV10-3 and TRBJ1-2; 8 bases are a match to TRBD1. Germline V gene data show CDR1 as ENHRY and CDR2 as SYGVKD. The CDR3 loop spans 14 amino acids. V dropped 6 bases and J dropped 4; count of bases not matched to a gene: 7. The CDR3 sequence is CAIRGQVGAYGYTF. The DNA for the CDR3 is TGTGCCATCAGGGGACAGGTGGGGGCCTATGGCTACACCTTC.